This is a list of T cell receptor beta chains from one sample in a study of spatial heterogeneity in lung cancer. TCRdb reanalysed the 5' RACE reads using MiXCR and keeps one entry per CDR3 protein. The sample has about 85,000 distinct CDR3 sequences; approximately 20% are singletons. Here the sequenced sample was PBMCs, taken at surgery. The source is a male donor with early-stage non-small cell lung cancer. Both conserved end residues are part of each CDR3. The order of the fields is J gene, D gene, V gene, clone size, CDR3 protein, CDR3 DNA. The D gene is left open where the match is weak. Size values are once, few and many counts, or a class for expanded clones, and some rows have none.

j_call: TRBJ2-7; d_call: TRBD2; v_call: TRBV27; clone_size: NA; cdr3_aa: CASTFSGRASEQYF; cdr3_nt: TGTGCCAGCACCTTTAGCGGGAGGGCCTCCGAGCAGTACTTC
j_call: TRBJ1-2; d_call: NA; v_call: TRBV2; clone_size: NA; cdr3_aa: CASSDSGAYGYTF; cdr3_nt: TGTGCCAGCAGTGATTCCGGAGCCTATGGCTACACCTTC
j_call: TRBJ2-5; d_call: TRBD2; v_call: TRBV5-4; clone_size: NA; cdr3_aa: CASSSAGLGQETQYF; cdr3_nt: TGTGCCAGCAGCTCGGCGGGACTAGGGCAAGAGACCCAGTACTTC
j_call: TRBJ1-6; d_call: TRBD1; v_call: TRBV2; clone_size: NA; cdr3_aa: CASSVAAGGNSPLHF; cdr3_nt: TGTGCCAGCAGTGTGGCGGCAGGGGGGAATTCACCCCTCCACTTT
j_call: TRBJ2-5; d_call: TRBD2; v_call: TRBV7-6; clone_size: many; cdr3_aa: CASSWTSSQETQYF; cdr3_nt: TGTGCCAGCAGTTGGACTAGCTCCCAAGAGACCCAGTACTTC
j_call: TRBJ1-1; d_call: NA; v_call: TRBV29-1; clone_size: medium-sized; cdr3_aa: CSVGKKKNTEAFF; cdr3_nt: TGCAGCGTTGGTAAGAAAAAGAACACTGAAGCTTTCTTT
j_call: TRBJ2-5; d_call: TRBD2; v_call: TRBV9; clone_size: NA; cdr3_aa: CASSVTSGSFETQYF; cdr3_nt: TGTGCCAGCAGCGTTACTAGCGGGAGCTTCGAGACCCAGTACTTC
j_call: TRBJ2-3; d_call: TRBD2; v_call: TRBV10-3; clone_size: NA; cdr3_aa: CAITGRDSTDTQYF; cdr3_nt: TGTGCCATCACCGGGAGGGACAGCACAGATACGCAGTATTTT
j_call: TRBJ1-1; d_call: NA; v_call: TRBV3-1; clone_size: few; cdr3_aa: CASSPGTDGWEAFF; cdr3_nt: TGTGCCAGCAGCCCTGGGACGGACGGATGGGAAGCTTTCTTT
j_call: TRBJ2-7; d_call: TRBD1; v_call: TRBV30; clone_size: NA; cdr3_aa: CAWSIVPFSGTGGREQYF; cdr3_nt: TGTGCCTGGAGTATAGTCCCCTTTTCCGGGACAGGGGGCCGGGAGCAGTACTTC
j_call: TRBJ2-6; d_call: NA; v_call: TRBV7-2; clone_size: few; cdr3_aa: CASSLARGRAGANVLTF; cdr3_nt: TGTGCCAGCAGCTTAGCCCGGGGCAGGGCAGGGGCCAACGTCCTGACTTTC
j_call: TRBJ1-1; d_call: NA; v_call: TRBV28; clone_size: NA; cdr3_aa: CASSLEFGTAFF; cdr3_nt: TGTGCCAGCAGTTTGGAATTCGGAACGGCATTCTTT
j_call: TRBJ2-7; d_call: NA; v_call: TRBV3-1; clone_size: NA; cdr3_aa: CASSAESYEQYF; cdr3_nt: TGTGCCAGCAGCGCGGAAAGCTACGAGCAGTACTTC
j_call: TRBJ1-5; d_call: TRBD1; v_call: TRBV5-1; clone_size: few; cdr3_aa: CASSPLTGGNQPQHF; cdr3_nt: TGCGCCAGCAGCCCGTTGACAGGGGGCAATCAGCCCCAGCATTTT
j_call: TRBJ2-1; d_call: NA; v_call: TRBV21-1; clone_size: few; cdr3_aa: CASSKGPTSGGGNEQFF; cdr3_nt: TGTGCCAGCAGCAAAGGACCCACTAGCGGAGGGGGTAATGAGCAGTTCTTC